These 22 T cell receptor beta chains originate from one sample sequenced in a study of low-dose radiotherapy and immunotherapy resistance in tumors. First-strand cDNA used TRAV- and TRBV-specific primers, covering alpha and beta chains. With a constant-region primer and a V-primer adapter, TCRs were subjected to 20 PCR cycles of amplification. Using its own MiXCR run on the reads, TCRdb lists one record per CDR3 protein. The repertoire holds around 83,000 distinct CDR3 sequences, with approximately 19% as singletons. Time point defined: before trial treatment. The source material was PBMCs, sampled before treatment. These receptors came from a male donor with prostate cancer.

This clonotype was detected many times. The genes are TRBV30 and TRBJ2-3; maybe TRBD1 (6 bases). CDR3 size: 13 residues. The V and J ends lost 5 bases and 8 bases respectively, with 17 bases between them. Per germline, CDR1 GTSNPN and CDR2 SVGIG (reference sequence). Here the CDR3 reads CAWRRQVQVTQYF. CDR3 coding DNA: TGTGCCTGGCGGAGACAGGTCCAGGTTACGCAGTATTTT.

Regarding this clonotype: A single base separates this from a much larger clone, so it may be a read error. The V and J genes are TRBV18 and TRBJ1-2; 7 bases line up with TRBD1. The CDR3 covers 17 residues. Germline V CDR1 and CDR2: KGHSH, LQKENI. The CDR3 bases are TGTGCCAGCTCGCAAATAGCCACGGGACAGCGTGTCTATGGCTGCACCTTC. Protein sequence: CASSQIATGQRVYGCTF.

This clonotype was detected many times. The rearrangement uses TRBV28 and TRBJ2-2; TRBD1 is a possible D gene (5 bases). CDR3 size: 14 residues. The V and J ends lost 5 bases and 5 bases respectively, with 12 bases between them. Germline CDR1 is MDHEN and CDR2 is SYDVKM. The CDR3 DNA sequence: TGTGCCAGCAGTAATACAGGATCGACCGGGGAGCTGTTTTTT. Translation: CASSNTGSTGELFF.

This clonotype was counted many times. The chain links TRBV7-9 to TRBJ2-1, with 10 bases that match TRBD2. The V gene end was trimmed by 10 bases and the J gene end by 8 bases; junction bases not matched to a gene: 14. This CDR3 spans 15 amino acids. Germline CDR1 SEHNR, CDR2 FQNEAQ (reference sequence). DNA for the CDR3: TGTGCCATCATAAGAGCGGGAGGGCCCGTCGATGAGCAGTTCTTC. Protein sequence: CAIIRAGGPVDEQFF.

This clonotype was recorded many times. The rearrangement uses TRBV5-4 and TRBJ2-5; 9 nucleotides agree with TRBD2. The CDR3 has 16 amino acids. V was clipped by 0 bases and J by 9 bases; unmatched bases: 12. The germline V gene has CDR1 SGHNT and CDR2 YYREEE (reference sequence). CDR3 amino acids: CASSLEPGTSKAAQYF. The CDR3 nucleotides read TGTGCCAGCAGCTTGGAGCCCGGGACTAGCAAGGCGGCCCAGTACTTC.

This chain connects TRBV5-1 to TRBJ1-5; 7 bases match TRBD1. The CDR3 is 14 residues long. The junction had 8 bases not matched to a gene; V was cut back by 4 bases and J by 7 bases. The germline gives CDR1 SGHRS, CDR2 YFSETQ. This CDR3 is CASSSRQGPQPQHF. The CDR3 nucleotides are TGCGCCAGCAGCAGCAGACAGGGACCCCAGCCCCAGCATTTT.

There are many counts of this clonotype. The chain joins TRBV11-1 to TRBJ2-5; TRBD2 might be the D (6 bases). V dropped 5 bases and J dropped 1 base, with 11 bases sitting between them. CDR1 is SGHAT and CDR2 is FQDESV in the germline V gene (reference sequence). This CDR3 spans 14 amino acids. Written as DNA, the CDR3 is TGTGCCAGCAGCCCCCGGACTATCCAAGAGACCCAGTACTTC. It encodes CASSPRTIQETQYF.

This clonotype has at least ten counts. The chain joins TRBV11-3 to TRBJ2-1, with D possibly TRBD1 on 5 matching bases. CDR1 SGHNT and CDR2 YENEEA come from the germline V gene. This CDR3 contains 14 residues. Between the trimmed V and J ends, which lost 1 base and 3 bases, there was a span of 7 bases. In DNA form, the CDR3 reads TGTGCCAGCAGCTTAGCTACAGGCTACAATGAGCAGTTCTTC. Translation gives CASSLATGYNEQFF.

This clonotype was counted ten times or more. The rearrangement joins TRBV7-9 to TRBJ2-3; 9 bases line up with TRBD2. Germline-derived CDR1 and CDR2 are SEHNR and FQNEAQ (reference sequence). The CDR3 is made up of 16 amino acids. V trimming: 5 bases; J trimming: 0 bases; junction bases outside the gene matches: 6. CDR3 in amino acids: CASSARAGGSTDTQYF. The CDR3 DNA is TGTGCCAGCAGCGCGAGGGCGGGAGGGAGCACAGATACGCAGTATTTT.

There are many counts of this clonotype. This chain links TRBV28 with TRBJ2-1; 16 nucleotides agree with TRBD2. This CDR3 is 19 amino acids long. The V segment lost 3 bases and the J segment 8 bases; nucleotides outside the gene matches: 13. Germline CDR1 MDHEN, CDR2 SYDVKM. DNA for the CDR3: TGTGCCAGCAGTTTCGGCCTGGGGACTAGCGGGAGGGCCTTAGATGAGCAGTTCTTC. Translating it yields CASSFGLGTSGRALDEQFF.

This clonotype was detected ten times or more. J is TRBJ2-7 and V is TRBV6-6; 8 bases are a match to TRBD1. The CDR3 covers 18 residues. The V segment lost 0 bases and the J segment 2 bases; nucleotides outside the gene matches: 12. CDR1 is MNHNY and CDR2 is SVGAGI in the germline V gene (reference sequence). The CDR3 DNA sequence: TGTGCCAGCAGTTACTCCCTGGACAGGGCTTCCCCTCCCTACGAGCAGTACTTC. Protein: CASSYSLDRASPPYEQYF.

This clonotype was counted ten times or more. V and J are TRBV7-3 and TRBJ2-2, with D perhaps matching TRBD2 (6 bases). CDR3 length: 15 amino acids. The germline V gene has CDR1 SGHTA and CDR2 FQGTGA. V was cut by 5 bases and J by 4 bases, with 14 bases left in between. For the CDR3, the DNA is TGTGCCAGCAGCACCCGGAGGGCCGGCACCGGGGAGCTGTTTTTT. This translates into CASSTRRAGTGELFF. Full variable domain (outside the CDR3, taken from reference TRBV7-3 and TRBJ2-2): GAGVSQTPSNKVTEKGKYVELRCDPISGHTALYWYRQSLGQGPEFLIYFQGTGAADDSGLPNDRFFAVRPEGSVSTLKIQRTERGDSAVYLCASSTRRAGTGELFFGEGSRLTVL.

The V call is TRBV7-2, the J call TRBJ2-7; TRBD2 matches at 9 bases. The V gene's germline CDR1 is SGHTA and CDR2 FQGNSA. V was pared by 5 bases and J by 3 bases, with 2 bases of the junction left unmatched. The CDR3 totals 13 residues. In DNA, the CDR3 is TGTGCCAGCAGCCCTAGCGGGATCTACGAGCAGTACTTC. Amino acids: CASSPSGIYEQYF.

This clonotype was detected ten times or more. V gene TRBV28 combines with J gene TRBJ2-5, with 13 positions matching TRBD2. CDR1 and CDR2 (germline): MDHEN, SYDVKM. The V gene end was trimmed by 10 bases and the J gene end by 5 bases; junction bases not matched to a gene: 7. CDR3 length: 14 residues. The CDR3 DNA follows: TGTGCCACCGTCACTAGCGGGAGGGGTGAGACCCAGTACTTC. This sequence encodes CATVTSGRGETQYF.

There are many counts of this clonotype. The chain carries TRBV30 and TRBJ1-2; tentatively, D is TRBD1 (5 bases). Germline V gene data show CDR1 as GTSNPN and CDR2 as SVGIG (reference sequence). CDR3 length: 14 amino acids. The germline V and J ends were trimmed by 8 bases and 2 bases, with 18 bases remaining between them. Here the CDR3 reads CALTPPGGNYGYTF. DNA for the CDR3: TGTGCCCTAACCCCCCCGGGGGGGAACTATGGCTACACCTTC.

The sample holds a few counts of this clonotype. This rearrangement joins TRBV5-6 to TRBJ2-5, with unresolved D. Trimming cost V 2 bases and J 6 bases, with 5 bases left between them. The germline gives CDR1 SGHDT, CDR2 YYEEEE. The CDR3 length is 11 residues. This chain's CDR3 is CASSFAKTQYF. Here the CDR3 DNA reads TGTGCCAGCAGCTTTGCGAAGACCCAGTACTTC.

J is TRBJ2-3 and V is TRBV7-3; D is unclear. V lost 5 bases to trimming and J lost 6 bases, with 12 bases between them. Germline CDR1 is SGHTA and CDR2 is FQGTGA. This CDR3 comprises 13 residues. CDR3 bases: TGTGCCAGCAGCCCCCATCCCCGGGATACGCAGTATTTT. Protein product: CASSPHPRDTQYF.

This clonotype has at least ten counts. The chain combines TRBV19 with TRBJ2-2; a possible D gene is TRBD1 (6 bases). This CDR3 has 12 residues. V was cut by 7 bases and J by 5 bases, with 8 bases left in between. Germline V lookup: CDR1 LNHDA, CDR2 SQIVND (reference sequence). The DNA of the CDR3 is TGTGCCAGTACCCAGGGGACCGGGGAGCTGTTTTTT. Translated, it gives CASTQGTGELFF.

In the case of this clonotype: A far larger clone is a single base away, which makes a read error likely. V usage is TRBV28 and J usage is TRBJ2-1; no clear D. Trimming left V 5 bases short and J 10 bases short, with 24 bases between. This CDR3 region has 16 residues. CDR1 is MDHEN, CDR2 SYDVKM, per germline. The CDR3 nucleotides read TGTGCCAGCAGTGAATTGGACGGGTCCATGGCGGTCGAGCAGTTCTTC. Its protein is CASSELDGSMAVEQFF.

This clonotype has at least ten counts. CDR3 residues: CASRGLAGNFGETQYF. The CDR3 DNA follows: TGTGCCAGCAGAGGACTAGCGGGTAACTTCGGGGAGACCCAGTACTTC. The V and J genes are TRBV6-2 or TRBV6-3 and TRBJ2-5; TRBD2 agrees at 11 bases. The CDR3 is 16 amino acids. In germline, CDR1 is MNHEY, CDR2 SVGEGT. Trimming cost V 6 bases and J 5 bases; bases outside gene matches: 11.

This clonotype was detected many times. The chain carries TRBV5-6 and TRBJ2-5; D call uncertain. Germline values: CDR1 SGHDT, CDR2 YYEEEE. The CDR3 consists of 13 residues. Between the trimmed V and J ends, which lost 8 bases and 1 base, there was a span of 12 bases. As DNA, the CDR3 is TGTGCCAGTATGAGTTCCGGCCAAGAGACCCAGTACTTC. Translation gives CASMSSGQETQYF.

The chain carries TRBV5-1 and TRBJ2-5, with D uncertain. Trimming removed 1 base from V and 2 bases from J, with 9 bases in between. In germline, CDR1 is SGHRS, CDR2 YFSETQ. The CDR3 has 14 amino acids. The CDR3 sequence is CASSLFSQQETQYF. The CDR3 DNA sequence: TGCGCCAGCAGCTTGTTTTCCCAACAAGAGACCCAGTACTTC.